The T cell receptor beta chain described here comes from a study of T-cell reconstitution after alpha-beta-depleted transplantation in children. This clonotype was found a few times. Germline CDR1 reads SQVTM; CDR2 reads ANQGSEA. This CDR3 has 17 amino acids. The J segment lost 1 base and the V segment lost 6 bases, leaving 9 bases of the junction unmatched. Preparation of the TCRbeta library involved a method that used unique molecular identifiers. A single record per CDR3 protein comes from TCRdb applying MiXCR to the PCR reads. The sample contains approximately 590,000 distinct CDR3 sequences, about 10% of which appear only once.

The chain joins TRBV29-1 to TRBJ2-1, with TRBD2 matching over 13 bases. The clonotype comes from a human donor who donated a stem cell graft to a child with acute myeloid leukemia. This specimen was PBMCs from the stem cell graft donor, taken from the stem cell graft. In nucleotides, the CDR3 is TGCAGCGTCCGAGGACTAGCGGGAGATAGGTCCTACAATGAGCAGTTCTTC. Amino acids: CSVRGLAGDRSYNEQFF.